A selection of T cell receptor beta chains follows, all from one sample in a study of CD8+ T cells in alopecia areata. Here immunoSEQ multiplex PCR was the method, and the copy in TCRdb shows in-frame clones only, minus some. In the table there are 100,000 or so clones, 50% to 60% of which are singletons. Sample: CD8+ T cells sorted from blood, taken between weeks 55 and 65, from a patient treated with tofacitinib. The receptors derive from a human donor with alopecia areata. CDR3s include the opening cysteine and the closing phenylalanine or tryptophan. The D gene is left open where the match is weak. Size tells how often a clone was seen (once, few, many) or the class of an expanded clone, and some rows leave it out.

d_gene	v_gene	j_gene	abundance	CDR3nt	CDR3aa
TRBD1	TRBV18	TRBJ2-7	.	TGTGCCAGCTCACCACCCGACAGGGGATTCTACGAGCAGTACTTC	CASSPPDRGFYEQYF
TRBD1	TRBV27	TRBJ1-3	few	TGTGCCAGCAGCTCTTTACAGGGGAGAGGAAACACCATATATTTT	CASSSLQGRGNTIYF
TRBD2	TRBV2	TRBJ2-5	once	TGTGCCAGCAGTGAACTAGCGGGGCACCAAGAGACCCAGTACTTC	CASSELAGHQETQYF
.	TRBV4-1	TRBJ2-3	.	TGCGCCAGCAGCCAAATTGACAGGAGAAGCACAGATACGCAGTATTTT	CASSQIDRRSTDTQYF
.	TRBV5-1	TRBJ2-5	.	TGCGCCAGCAGCTTGGGCGGTGGGATCCAAGAGACCCAGTACTTC	CASSLGGGIQETQYF
.	TRBV9	TRBJ2-1	.	TGTGCCAGCTCTCCACAGCTCTACAATGAGCAGTTCTTC	CASSPQLYNEQFF
TRBD1	TRBV12-5	TRBJ1-1	few	TGTGCTAGTGGTCTGTGGACAGGGTGGGGGACTGAAGCTTTCTTT	CASGLWTGWGTEAFF
.	TRBV21-1	TRBJ2-2	.	TGTGCCAGCAGCAAGGACTCCGGGGAGCTGTTTTTT	CASSKDSGELFF
.	TRBV10-3	TRBJ2-5	.	TGTGCCATCAGTGAGCCGTCGAGGGGCCAAGAGACCCAGTACTTC	CAISEPSRGQETQYF
TRBD2	TRBV19	TRBJ2-7	few	TGTGCCAGTAGCCCGAGGGGCGGGGGCTCCTACGAGCAGTACTTC	CASSPRGGGSYEQYF
.	TRBV29-1	TRBJ2-3	.	TGCAGCGTTGAAGATCTTAGGGTTAGCACAGATACGCAGTATTTT	CSVEDLRVSTDTQYF
.	TRBV2	TRBJ2-7	few	TGTGCCAGCACGGTCGCCTACGAGCAGTACTTC	CASTVAYEQYF
TRBD2	TRBV10-1	TRBJ2-1	few	TGCGCCAGCAGGACGGGACTAGCGGACAATGAGCAGTTCTTC	CASRTGLADNEQFF
.	TRBV29-1	TRBJ1-5	.	TGCAGCGTTTCGGACGCTAGCAGCAATCAGCCCCAGCATTTT	CSVSDASSNQPQHF
.	TRBV25-1	TRBJ1-5	.	TGTGCCAGCCGGGAGTGGGGAACGGATCAGCCCCAGCATTTT	CASREWGTDQPQHF
.	TRBV30	TRBJ1-3	.	TGTGCCTGGAGGGCCACGGATTCTGGAAACACCATATATTTT	CAWRATDSGNTIYF
TRBD2	TRBV14	TRBJ2-3	.	TGTGCCAGCAGCCAAGATCTAGCGGGGGTCACAGATACGCAGTATTTT	CASSQDLAGVTDTQYF
.	TRBV29-1	TRBJ1-2	few	TGCAGCGTTGAGTCGGGCGGCTACACCTTC	CSVESGGYTF
TRBD2	TRBV13	TRBJ2-7	.	TGTGCCAGCAGCCCGAAGGGACTAGCGGGTACCGAGCAGTACTTC	CASSPKGLAGTEQYF
TRBD2	TRBV13	TRBJ2-1	.	TGTGCCAGCAGCTTAGGAGCGGGGGGCGGGAATGAGCAGTTCTTC	CASSLGAGGGNEQFF
TRBD2	TRBV7-3	TRBJ2-1	few	TGTGCCAGCAGCTTCCTAGCGGGGGGCACCAATGAGCAGTTCTTC	CASSFLAGGTNEQFF
TRBD2	TRBV10-3	TRBJ2-3	.	TGTGCCATCAGGGCTCTAGCGGGGGGGCTTGGAGATACGCAGTATTTT	CAIRALAGGLGDTQYF
.	TRBV7-8	TRBJ1-4	.	TGTGCCAGCAGCTTACCCAGCCCAGGGCCCCTCACTAATGAAAAACTGTTTTTT	CASSLPSPGPLTNEKLFF
.	TRBV9	TRBJ1-2	.	TGTGCCAGCAGCTCGAGAGCCTATGGCTACACCTTC	CASSSRAYGYTF
TRBD1	TRBV14	TRBJ1-2	.	TGTGCCAGCAGTCAACCGGGACAGAACTATGGCTACACCTTC	CASSQPGQNYGYTF
.	TRBV10-2	TRBJ1-2	.	TGCGCCAGCAGTGGTGGGGGAGCCTATGGCTACACCTTC	CASSGGGAYGYTF
.	TRBV30	TRBJ2-2	few	TGTGCCTGGAGCGAAAACACCGGGGAGCTGTTTTTT	CAWSENTGELFF
.	TRBV5-1	TRBJ2-1	.	TGCGCCAGCAGCTCTGGGTCCTCCTACAATGAGCAGTTCTTC	CASSSGSSYNEQFF
.	TRBV5-1	TRBJ1-2	.	TGCGCCAGCAGCTTGACAGGGTTAGTGAAGTATGGCTACACCTTC	CASSLTGLVKYGYTF
.	TRBV13	TRBJ2-5	.	TGTGCCAGCAGCCTCGGTCCAGGGATGGAAGAGACCCAGTACTTC	CASSLGPGMEETQYF
.	TRBV7-9	TRBJ1-1	few	TGTGCCAGCAGCTTAGCTGGGGGCCACCATGAAGCTTTCTTT	CASSLAGGHHEAFF
TRBD1	TRBV18	TRBJ1-2	few	TGTGCCAGCTCACCGGTGGGACAGGGGTCCCTTGGCTACACCTTC	CASSPVGQGSLGYTF
.	TRBV6-6	TRBJ2-7	few	TGTGCCAGCAGTTACTCGATGGAAAGGGAGACGCCTTTC	CASSYSMERETPF
.	TRBV29-1	TRBJ2-7	few	TGCAGCGTTGTCTCATTGACCGAGCAGTACTTC	CSVVSLTEQYF
TRBD1	TRBV4-1	TRBJ1-2	.	TGCGCCAGCAGCCGATTTCAGGGGGATCCTGATGGCTACACCTTC	CASSRFQGDPDGYTF
.	TRBV2	TRBJ2-6	.	TGTGCCACCACCGAGAGGCCGGATAACTCTGGGGCCAACGTCCTGACTTTC	CATTERPDNSGANVLTF
TRBD1	TRBV18	TRBJ1-2	.	TGTGCCAGCTCACCAGGACAGGTGGGGAATGGCTACACCTTC	CASSPGQVGNGYTF
.	TRBV5-1	TRBJ1-1	.	TGCGCCAGCCGTATCCGGGAGGCCCAGAGGAACACTGAAGCTTTCTTT	CASRIREAQRNTEAFF
.	TRBV5-1	TRBJ2-3	.	TGCGCCAGCGGGCGGGACCAAAGCACAGATACGCAGTATTTT	CASGRDQSTDTQYF
.	TRBV30	TRBJ1-1	few	TGTGCCTGGAGTGGAGCTGTGGGTGCGGCTGAAGCTTTCTTT	CAWSGAVGAAEAFF
.	TRBV27	TRBJ1-2	.	TGTGCCAGCAGTCTGATCCGGGAGCAAAGCCTCTATGGCTACACCTTC	CASSLIREQSLYGYTF
.	TRBV27	TRBJ1-1	.	TGTGCCAGCAGTTTCCAACACCGCGGGGGGAACACTGAAGCTTTCTTT	CASSFQHRGGNTEAFF
TRBD2	TRBV2	TRBJ2-5	.	TGTGCCAGCAGCGGGGGGGGCAGCGGAGAGACCCAGTACTTC	CASSGGGSGETQYF
.	TRBV13	TRBJ2-3	.	TGTGCCAGCAGCTTAGGCGGGACTGCGATTACAGATACGCAGTATTTT	CASSLGGTAITDTQYF
TRBD1	TRBV30	TRBJ1-1	.	TGTGCCTGCCCCAGGGGGCCCACTGAAGCTTTCTTT	CACPRGPTEAFF
.	TRBV29-1	TRBJ2-3	few	TGCAGCGTACTGGACAGGGAGGGTTCAGATACGCAGTATTTT	CSVLDREGSDTQYF
.	TRBV7-9	TRBJ1-4	many	TGTGCCAGCAAAGAGTGGGGGGAGAATGAAAAACTGTTTTTT	CASKEWGENEKLFF
.	TRBV30	TRBJ2-1	.	TGTGCCTGGAGTGTACGGTGGGGGTTGGGGAATGAGCAGTTCTTC	CAWSVRWGLGNEQFF